These T cell receptor beta chains were read from a single sample in a study of T cell responses to AZD1222 COVID-19 vaccine. Assay used: immunoSEQ multiplex PCR; TCRdb lists only in-frame clones, some missing. The sample carries around 120,000 clones, approximately 88% recorded once. The material was peripheral blood, obtained on day 0 of AZD1222 vaccination. These receptors originate from an adult in good health. Both conserved end residues are part of each CDR3. A D gene is named only where the DNA matches it firmly. For some rows the clone size is stated as once, few or many, or as a class when expanded; others skip it.

j_call: TRBJ2-1; v_call: TRBV4-2; clone_size: .; d_call: .; cdr3_aa: CASSQEGAEQFF; cdr3_nt: TGTGCCAGCAGCCAAGAGGGTGCTGAGCAGTTCTTC
j_call: TRBJ2-1; v_call: TRBV10-3; clone_size: .; d_call: TRBD2; cdr3_aa: CATAGREDEQFF; cdr3_nt: TGTGCCACTGCCGGGCGGGAGGATGAGCAGTTCTTC
j_call: TRBJ1-3; v_call: TRBV6-6; clone_size: few; d_call: .; cdr3_aa: CASSINLGNTIYF; cdr3_nt: TGTGCCAGCAGTATTAATTTGGGAAACACCATATATTTT
j_call: TRBJ1-6; v_call: TRBV7-3; clone_size: .; d_call: TRBD1; cdr3_aa: CASSSLPRTGNSPLHF; cdr3_nt: TGTGCCAGCAGCTCTCTCCCTCGGACAGGGAATTCACCCCTCCACTTT
j_call: TRBJ2-1; v_call: TRBV7-9; clone_size: .; d_call: .; cdr3_aa: CASSLGFITNGEGFF; cdr3_nt: TGTGCCAGCAGCTTAGGCTTCATCACCAACGGGGAAGGATTCTTC
j_call: TRBJ1-2; v_call: TRBV4-2; clone_size: .; d_call: .; cdr3_aa: CASSQDSGGTEYEGYTF; cdr3_nt: TGTGCCAGCAGCCAAGATTCGGGCGGGACGGAGTATGAAGGCTACACCTTC
j_call: TRBJ1-2; v_call: TRBV7-3; clone_size: .; d_call: .; cdr3_aa: CASSLVGGAGGSYGYTF; cdr3_nt: TGTGCCAGCAGCTTAGTCGGGGGCGCCGGGGGTTCCTATGGCTACACCTTC
j_call: TRBJ2-7; v_call: TRBV5-1; clone_size: .; d_call: .; cdr3_aa: CASSETRQAYEQYF; cdr3_nt: TGCGCCAGCAGCGAAACACGCCAGGCCTACGAGCAGTACTTC
j_call: TRBJ1-4; v_call: TRBV7-9; clone_size: few; d_call: TRBD1; cdr3_aa: CASSSGTDNEKLFF; cdr3_nt: TGTGCCAGCAGCTCCGGGACAGATAATGAAAAACTGTTTTTT
j_call: TRBJ2-7; v_call: TRBV5-4; clone_size: .; d_call: .; cdr3_aa: CASSIAREEQYF; cdr3_nt: TGTGCCAGCAGCATAGCCCGGGAGGAGCAGTACTTC
j_call: TRBJ1-1; v_call: TRBV4-2; clone_size: .; d_call: .; cdr3_aa: CASSQVGVRTEAFF; cdr3_nt: TGTGCCAGCAGCCAAGTCGGGGTTAGGACTGAAGCTTTCTTT
j_call: TRBJ1-2; v_call: TRBV29-1; clone_size: .; d_call: .; cdr3_aa: CSVVGPLGNGYTF; cdr3_nt: TGCAGCGTTGTGGGGCCTCTCGGGAATGGCTACACCTTC
j_call: TRBJ1-1; v_call: TRBV4-2; clone_size: .; d_call: TRBD1; cdr3_aa: CASVLAPGQAGREAFF; cdr3_nt: TGTGCCAGCGTACTCGCCCCTGGACAGGCGGGTAGAGAAGCTTTCTTT
j_call: TRBJ1-1; v_call: TRBV7-9; clone_size: .; d_call: .; cdr3_aa: CASSLEAVRAFF; cdr3_nt: TGTGCCAGCAGCTTAGAGGCGGTCCGGGCTTTCTTT
j_call: TRBJ1-1; v_call: TRBV5-1; clone_size: once; d_call: .; cdr3_aa: CASSPRRDANTEAFF; cdr3_nt: TGCGCCAGCAGCCCACGACGAGACGCAAACACTGAAGCTTTCTTT
j_call: TRBJ1-1; v_call: TRBV7-2; clone_size: .; d_call: .; cdr3_aa: CASSARQAGTEAFF; cdr3_nt: TGTGCCAGCAGCGCACGACAGGCGGGGACTGAAGCTTTCTTT
j_call: TRBJ1-1; v_call: TRBV6-5; clone_size: .; d_call: .; cdr3_aa: CASRIAGAEAFF; cdr3_nt: TGTGCCAGCAGGATCGCGGGGGCTGAAGCTTTCTTT
j_call: TRBJ1-5; v_call: TRBV10-3; clone_size: .; d_call: .; cdr3_aa: CAISAGWNQPQHF; cdr3_nt: TGTGCCATCAGTGCGGGGTGGAATCAGCCCCAGCATTTT
j_call: TRBJ2-2; v_call: TRBV5-1; clone_size: .; d_call: .; cdr3_aa: CASNPGEGANGELFF; cdr3_nt: TGCGCCAGCAATCCCGGGGAGGGGGCGAACGGGGAGCTGTTTTTT
j_call: TRBJ1-1; v_call: TRBV4-2; clone_size: .; d_call: TRBD1; cdr3_aa: CASSQPNRGRTEAFF; cdr3_nt: TGTGCCAGCAGCCAGCCCAACAGGGGGCGGACTGAAGCTTTCTTT
j_call: TRBJ1-2; v_call: TRBV27; clone_size: .; d_call: .; cdr3_aa: CASRTSGRAQGRGYTF; cdr3_nt: TGTGCCAGCAGAACCAGCGGCCGAGCACAGGGCAGGGGCTACACCTTC
j_call: TRBJ2-3; v_call: TRBV11-2; clone_size: .; d_call: .; cdr3_aa: CASSNLGVDTQYF; cdr3_nt: TGTGCCAGCAGCAACCTCGGCGTCGATACGCAGTATTTT
j_call: TRBJ1-6; v_call: TRBV7-9; clone_size: once; d_call: TRBD1; cdr3_aa: CASSLSTGDSPLHF; cdr3_nt: TGTGCCAGCAGCTTAAGCACAGGGGATTCACCCCTCCACTTT
j_call: TRBJ2-3; v_call: TRBV7-9; clone_size: .; d_call: TRBD2; cdr3_aa: CASSVGLAGETDTQYF; cdr3_nt: TGTGCCAGCAGCGTAGGACTAGCGGGGGAGACAGATACGCAGTATTTT
j_call: TRBJ1-4; v_call: TRBV19; clone_size: .; d_call: TRBD1; cdr3_aa: CASSPLQGTTNEKLFF; cdr3_nt: TGTGCCAGTAGTCCCCTACAGGGGACAACTAATGAAAAACTGTTTTTT
j_call: TRBJ2-3; v_call: TRBV5-1; clone_size: .; d_call: .; cdr3_aa: CASSLVDFTDTQYF; cdr3_nt: TGCGCCAGCAGCTTGGTTGATTTCACAGATACGCAGTATTTT
j_call: TRBJ1-2; v_call: TRBV4-2; clone_size: .; d_call: .; cdr3_aa: CASSQESGNGYTF; cdr3_nt: TGTGCCAGCAGCCAAGAGTCGGGAAATGGCTACACCTTC
j_call: TRBJ2-2; v_call: TRBV29-1; clone_size: .; d_call: TRBD2; cdr3_aa: CSGRSRGEKAGGELFF; cdr3_nt: TGCAGCGGCCGCTCCCGGGGGGAAAAAGCAGGCGGGGAGCTGTTTTTT
j_call: TRBJ2-7; v_call: TRBV2; clone_size: .; d_call: .; cdr3_aa: CASSVGGPGAYEQYF; cdr3_nt: TGTGCCAGCAGTGTAGGTGGTCCGGGGGCCTACGAGCAGTACTTC
j_call: TRBJ1-1; v_call: TRBV29-1; clone_size: .; d_call: .; cdr3_aa: CSVEETLQNTEAFF; cdr3_nt: TGCAGCGTTGAAGAGACCCTACAGAACACTGAAGCTTTCTTT
j_call: TRBJ2-3; v_call: TRBV9; clone_size: .; d_call: .; cdr3_aa: CATSDSTDTQYF; cdr3_nt: TGTGCCACCTCGGACAGCACAGATACGCAGTATTTT
j_call: TRBJ1-2; v_call: TRBV4-2; clone_size: .; d_call: .; cdr3_aa: CASSLRVAGDYGYTF; cdr3_nt: TGTGCCAGCAGCCTACGGGTAGCGGGGGACTATGGCTACACCTTC
j_call: TRBJ2-5; v_call: TRBV5-6; clone_size: .; d_call: .; cdr3_aa: CASSLGAAQETQYF; cdr3_nt: TGTGCCAGCAGCTTGGGGGCAGCCCAAGAGACCCAGTACTTC
j_call: TRBJ2-6; v_call: TRBV6-5; clone_size: .; d_call: .; cdr3_aa: CASTPGPSGANVLTF; cdr3_nt: TGTGCCAGCACTCCGGGCCCCTCTGGGGCCAACGTCCTGACTTTC
j_call: TRBJ2-7; v_call: TRBV21-1; clone_size: .; d_call: .; cdr3_aa: CASSKGQVIGYF; cdr3_nt: TGTGCCAGCAGCAAGGGCCAGGTGATTGGGTACTTC